This is a list of T cell receptor beta chains from one sample in a study of OX40 agonist ivuxolimab in advanced cancers. Assay: immunoSEQ multiplex PCR; the TCRdb copy retains only in-frame clones and omits some. The data show roughly 86,000 clones, 90% seen once. The source was CD4+ or CD8+ T cells sorted from blood, collected in a trial of the OX40 agonist ivuxolimab. These receptors were taken from an adult with an advanced solid tumor such as melanoma, head and neck, liver or kidney cancer. The CDR3 runs from the conserved cysteine through the conserved F or W. Fields, in order: V gene, clone size, D gene, J gene, CDR3 protein, CDR3 DNA. D genes are given only for firm matches. Clone sizes are given selectively: once, few, many, or a class where the clone is expanded.

>TRBV5-1|.|.|TRBJ1-4
CASSLTVEKLFF
TGCGCCAGCAGCTTAACAGTGGAAAAACTGTTTTTT
>TRBV2|.|TRBD1|TRBJ2-7
CASSSGTGAVEQYF
TGTGCCAGCAGTTCCGGGACAGGGGCCGTGGAGCAGTACTTC
>TRBV9|.|.|TRBJ2-2
CASSGGWGGANTGELFF
TGTGCCAGCAGCGGAGGCTGGGGGGGCGCGAACACCGGGGAGCTGTTTTTT
>TRBV2|.|.|TRBJ1-5
CASRDVTNQPQHF
TGTGCCAGCAGGGACGTCACCAATCAGCCCCAGCATTTT
>TRBV5-4|.|TRBD1|TRBJ1-1
CASSLQGATEAFF
TGTGCCAGCAGCTTACAGGGGGCGACTGAAGCTTTCTTT
>TRBV29-1|.|TRBD2|TRBJ2-1
CSVGSGSGSYNEQFF
TGCAGCGTGGGGAGCGGGAGTGGCTCCTACAATGAGCAGTTCTTC
>TRBV9|.|.|TRBJ2-1
CASSGGGSPSSYNEQFF
TGTGCCAGCAGCGGGGGGGGCAGTCCTAGCTCCTACAATGAGCAGTTCTTC
>TRBV19|.|TRBD1|TRBJ1-2
CASRRTGPYSDGYTF
TGTGCCAGTAGGCGGACAGGGCCGTACTCGGATGGCTACACCTTC
>TRBV9|.|.|TRBJ2-1
CASSVDQYNEQFF
TGTGCCAGCAGCGTAGACCAGTACAATGAGCAGTTCTTC
>TRBV30|.|TRBD2|TRBJ2-7
CAWSGGRPYEQYF
TGTGCCTGGAGTGGCGGGAGACCCTACGAGCAGTACTTC
>TRBV6-1|once|.|TRBJ2-7
CASSEARNEQYF
TGTGCCAGCAGTGAAGCGCGCAACGAGCAGTACTTC
>TRBV7-3|.|TRBD2|TRBJ2-1
CASSPRLAGNNEQFF
TGTGCCAGCAGCCCAAGACTAGCGGGAAATAATGAGCAGTTCTTC
>TRBV2|.|.|TRBJ2-2
CASSLLGNTGELFF
TGTGCCAGCAGCCTTTTGGGAAACACCGGGGAGCTGTTTTTT
>TRBV5-1|.|.|TRBJ2-6
CASSFLGANVLTF
TGCGCCAGCAGCTTTCTTGGGGCCAACGTCCTGACTTTC
>TRBV9|.|.|TRBJ2-1
CASSAARGYNEQFF
TGTGCCAGCAGCGCTGCCCGAGGATACAATGAGCAGTTCTTC
>TRBV6-5|.|TRBD1|TRBJ1-6
CASSYWDRGNSPLHF
TGTGCCAGCAGTTACTGGGACAGGGGTAATTCACCCCTCCACTTT
>TRBV6-5|once|.|TRBJ2-1
CASTPRGLSYNEQFF
TGTGCCAGCACCCCCCGCGGCCTCTCCTACAATGAGCAGTTCTTC
>TRBV5-4|few|TRBD2|TRBJ2-3
CASSLRLAASTDTQYF
TGTGCCAGCAGCTTGCGGCTAGCGGCTAGCACAGATACGCAGTATTTT
>TRBV28|.|.|TRBJ1-1
CASSLRRDGTEAFF
TGTGCCAGCAGTTTAAGGAGGGACGGCACTGAAGCTTTCTTT
>TRBV30|.|TRBD1|TRBJ1-1
CAWRDRGRTEAFF
TGTGCCTGGAGGGACAGGGGTCGGACTGAAGCTTTCTTT
>TRBV19|few|TRBD2|TRBJ2-1
CASSRPGTSGTYNEQFF
TGTGCCAGTAGTAGGCCGGGGACTAGCGGGACGTACAATGAGCAGTTCTTC
>TRBV6-5|.|TRBD1|TRBJ1-3
CASSHTGAGNTIYF
TGTGCCAGCAGTCATACAGGGGCTGGAAACACCATATATTTT
>TRBV11-1|.|TRBD2|TRBJ2-7
CASSTSSGTYEQYF
TGTGCCAGCAGCACATCCAGCGGGACCTACGAGCAGTACTTC
>TRBV27|.|.|TRBJ1-6
CASSLKDRYNSPLHF
TGTGCCAGCAGTTTAAAGGACAGATATAATTCACCCCTCCACTTT
>TRBV6-1|.|.|TRBJ2-7
CASSDQYF
TGTGCCAGCAGTGACCAGTACTTC
>TRBV28|.|.|TRBJ2-7
CASSTWGEQYF
TGTGCCAGCAGCACCTGGGGCGAGCAGTACTTC
>TRBV27|few|TRBD2|TRBJ2-7
CASSLSGSSYEQYF
TGTGCCAGCAGTTTGAGCGGGAGTAGCTACGAGCAGTACTTC
>TRBV18|.|TRBD2|TRBJ2-1
CASSLAGLAGVMQFF
TGTGCCAGCTCACTAGCGGGACTAGCGGGAGTAATGCAGTTCTTC
>TRBV6-6|.|.|TRBJ2-7
CASSPGRFYEQYF
TGTGCCAGCAGCCCAGGACGGTTCTACGAGCAGTACTTC
>TRBV29-1|.|.|TRBJ2-2
CSVDKNTGELFF
TGCAGCGTCGACAAGAACACCGGGGAGCTGTTTTTT